The 8 T cell receptor beta chains below were found in one sample sequenced in a study of blood T cell repertoires in COVID-19 (dated by TCRdb to about 2020). The library was prepared using the immunoSEQ multiplex PCR assay. This is the immuneACCESS table as TCRdb keeps it, with only in-frame sequences that have V and J called. A part of the clones is gone; compared with another copy, unresolved V genes explain less than half, and the rest is unexplained. The sample table records under 200,000 clones; roughly 82% of these occur just once. The ten largest clones capture 5.2% of the sample. The sample consisted of PBMCs or T cells enriched from blood (not recorded which). Source of these receptors: a woman in her fifties or sixties with acute COVID-19.

The V gene is TRBV12-3 or TRBV12-4, the J gene TRBJ2-5; 8 bases align to TRBD2. The CDR3 loop spans 12 amino acids. Trimming at V came to 7 bases and at J to 4 bases, leaving 2 bases not matched to a gene. CDR3 residues: CASTSGLETQYF. The CDR3 DNA reads TGTGCCAGCACTAGCGGGTTAGAGACCCAGTACTTC.

The chain links TRBV7-2 to TRBJ2-1; 11 bases are shared with TRBD2. The CDR3 is 17 residues long. J gave up 0 bases and V 5 bases, and 6 bases lay outside the gene matches. Germline CDR1 SGHTA, CDR2 FQGNSA. This CDR3 reads CASSPTLAGGSYNEQFF. The CDR3 nucleotides are TGTGCCAGCAGCCCGACTCTAGCGGGAGGCTCCTACAATGAGCAGTTCTTC.

The chain links TRBV5-1 to TRBJ2-7; 9 nucleotides align to TRBD1. The germline V gene encodes CDR1 SGHRS and CDR2 YFSETQ. The V segment lost 5 bases and the J segment 2 bases; nucleotides outside the gene matches: 8. This CDR3 contains 15 residues. Here the CDR3 reads CASSFGQGSTYEQYF. The CDR3 nucleotides are TGCGCCAGCAGTTTCGGACAGGGGTCCACCTACGAGCAGTACTTC.

The count of this clone is one. The gene calls are TRBV20-1 and TRBJ2-1; D remains unclear. The V end was cut by 7 bases, the J end by 9 bases, with 13 bases between. The CDR3 covers 11 residues. Germline values: CDR1 DFQATT, CDR2 SNEGSKA (reference sequence). CDR3 sequence reads: CSGSQNVEQFF. As DNA, the CDR3 is TGCAGTGGATCGCAGAATGTTGAGCAGTTCTTC.

This clone was detected only once. This chain joins TRBV4-3 and TRBJ2-3; 8 bases are shared with TRBD1. From germline, CDR1 is LGHNA and CDR2 YSLEER. CDR3 size: 15 residues. With V trimmed by 6 bases and J by 2 bases, 7 bases remained unmatched. The CDR3 reads CASSLGTGLTDTQYF. The CDR3 DNA follows: TGCGCCAGCAGTCTTGGGACAGGACTCACAGATACGCAGTATTTT.

The V call is TRBV5-1, the J call TRBJ2-7; TRBD2 is a possible D gene (6 bases). The length of the CDR3 is 15 residues. CDR1 is SGHRS and CDR2 is YFSETQ in the germline V gene. V was shortened by 3 bases and J by 8 bases, with 21 bases between the two germline ends. The CDR3 region has the DNA TGCGCCAGCAGCTGGACGGGGGATGGAAGTATGAAGCAGTACGTC. As protein: CASSWTGDGSMKQYV.

J is TRBJ1-1 and V is TRBV11-2; no reliable D call. The V gene's germline CDR1 is SGHAT and CDR2 FQNNGV. This CDR3 has 16 amino acids. V was pared by 3 bases and J by 0 bases, with 14 bases between. Written as DNA, the CDR3 is TGTGCCAGCAGCTTTTGGGGAGGACTCGTGAACACTGAAGCTTTCTTT. Translation: CASSFWGGLVNTEAFF.

The genes are TRBV6-1 and TRBJ2-2; no clear D. Germline CDR1 reads MNHNS; CDR2 reads SASEGT. The CDR3 contains 16 residues. V lost 4 bases and J lost 1, with 13 bases in between. The CDR3 coding sequence is TGTGCCAGCAGTGTGGTCATCGCAGGGAACACCGGGGAGCTGTTTTTT. This translates into CASSVVIAGNTGELFF.